These 14 T cell receptor beta chains came from one sample sequenced in a study of cytomegalovirus exposure and HLA in healthy donors. The PCR was carried out with 60 Vbeta primers and 13 Jbeta primers. Sequencing was performed with immunoSEQ multiplex PCR; in TCRdb, only in-frame clones are kept and a portion is missing. This sample has 100,000 to 150,000 clones, with about 82% found just once. Sequencing was performed on PBMCs. All receptors derive from a man aged 25 to 40 in good health and CMV-seronegative.

V and J are TRBV28 and TRBJ2-7; D is unresolved. Germline values: CDR1 MDHEN, CDR2 SYDVKM. The CDR3 extends over 12 amino acids. Trimming removed 5 bases from V and 3 bases from J, with 8 bases in between. The CDR3 here is CASSLSDYEQYF. DNA for the CDR3: TGTGCCAGCAGTCTTTCAGACTACGAGCAGTACTTC.

This clone was observed a few times. The chain couples TRBV6-5 to TRBJ1-4; the match to TRBD1 covers 7 bases. From germline, CDR1 is MNHEY and CDR2 SVGAGI. The CDR3 has 16 residues. V lost 2 bases and J lost 3; bases outside the gene matches: 6. The DNA for the CDR3 is TGTGCCAGCAGTTACGCCCCCGGGACAGCTAATGAAAAACTGTTTTTT. It specifies CASSYAPGTANEKLFF.

The V call is TRBV9, the J call TRBJ2-3; D call uncertain. There are 13 residues in the CDR3. CDR1 SGDLS and CDR2 YYNGEE come from the germline V gene. V dropped 0 bases and J dropped 5 bases, with 7 bases sitting between them. CDR3 in DNA: TGTGCCAGCAGCGTAGGGTTGAGAGATACGCAGTATTTT. Protein product: CASSVGLRDTQYF.

The DNA of the CDR3 is TGTGCCAGCAGTTACGGGGAGGGGTTTGAAAAACTGTTTTTT. This sequence encodes CASSYGEGFEKLFF. The rearrangement links TRBV6-5 to TRBJ1-4; weak D call: TRBD1 (5 bases). The CDR3 loop spans 14 amino acids. The germline gives CDR1 MNHEY, CDR2 SVGAGI. V was shortened by 2 bases and J by 7 bases, with 11 bases between the two germline ends.

The rearrangement links TRBV28 to TRBJ1-6; maybe TRBD1 (5 bases). The CDR3 covers 15 residues. Trimming cost V 1 base and J 12 bases, with 16 bases left between them. Germline loops: CDR1 MDHEN, CDR2 SYDVKM. DNA of the CDR3: TGTGCCAGCAGTTTATCGCCGGGGGGGGTTGGACCCCTCCACTTT. This gives the protein CASSLSPGGVGPLHF.

The V call is TRBV18, the J call TRBJ2-4, with a weak D call TRBD2 (5 bases). Germline CDR1 and CDR2: KGHSH and LQKENI. V lost 5 bases and J lost 1, with 6 bases in between. The CDR3 extends over 13 amino acids. In DNA, the CDR3 is TGTGCCAGCTCAACGGGGGCCAAAAACATTCAGTACTTC. Translation: CASSTGAKNIQYF.

This clone was counted only a few times. This chain links TRBV5-4 with TRBJ1-2; D is perhaps TRBD1 (6 bases). This CDR3 has 15 residues. Looked up from germline, CDR1 is SGHNT and CDR2 is YYREEE (reference sequence). The V end was cut by 0 bases, the J end by 2 bases, with 11 bases between. For the CDR3, the DNA is TGTGCCAGCAGCTTGGATGCAGGGGCGAACTATGGCTACACCTTC. Translating gives CASSLDAGANYGYTF.

The chain employs TRBV27 and TRBJ2-1; TRBD1 matches at 9 bases. CDR3 size: 15 residues. The V and J ends lost 5 bases and 6 bases, in that order; junction bases with no gene match: 8. The V gene's germline CDR1 is MNHEY and CDR2 SMNVEV (reference sequence). The CDR3 nucleotides are TGTGCCAGCAGTCCACCCGGGACAGGGTTCAATGAGCAGTTCTTC. Protein sequence: CASSPPGTGFNEQFF.

This chain connects TRBV6-5 to TRBJ1-1; 9 bases line up with TRBD1. The J segment lost 3 bases and the V segment lost 9 bases, leaving 8 bases of the junction unmatched. The CDR3 runs to 14 residues. CDR1 is MNHEY, CDR2 SVGAGI, per germline. The CDR3 sequence is CASLQTGGDTEAFF. CDR3 in DNA: TGTGCCAGTTTACAGACAGGGGGGGACACTGAAGCTTTCTTT.

The V call is TRBV29-1, the J call TRBJ1-2, with D perhaps matching TRBD1 (5 bases). Trimming removed 1 base at V and 7 bases at J, with 13 bases between. Germline lookup yields CDR1 SQVTM and CDR2 ANQGSEA. This CDR3 has 13 amino acids. The CDR3, as DNA: TGCAGCGTTGAAGGAAGGGGCGTAGGTGGCTACACCTTC. Translated: CSVEGRGVGGYTF. Looking up the rest from reference TRBV29-1 and TRBJ1-2 gives the full variable domain: SAVISQKPSRDICQRGTSLTIQCQVDSQVTMMFWYRQQPGQSLTLIATANQGSEATYESGFVIDKFPISRPNLTFSTLTVSNMSPEDSSIYLCSVEGRGVGGYTFGSGTRLTVV.

The V and J genes are TRBV7-2 and TRBJ2-1, with a possible D match to TRBD2 (5 bases). CDR3 length equals 15 residues. The germline CDR1 and CDR2 sequences are SGHTA and FQGNSA. V was cut by 2 bases and J by 1 base, with 9 bases left in between. The CDR3 protein is CASSLSSGSYNEQFF. DNA of the CDR3: TGTGCCAGCAGCTTATCGAGCGGATCCTACAATGAGCAGTTCTTC.

The genes are TRBV6-6 and TRBJ1-1, with 7 bases lining up with TRBD1. Trimming cost V 7 bases and J 0 bases; bases outside gene matches: 5. The CDR3 totals 14 residues. Germline CDR1 MNHNY, CDR2 SVGAGI (reference sequence). CDR3 sequence: CASTKTGLNTEAFF. The DNA of the CDR3 is TGTGCCAGCACCAAGACAGGGTTGAACACTGAAGCTTTCTTT.

The chain links TRBV29-1 to TRBJ2-1; 9 positions match TRBD1. Trimming at V came to 7 bases and at J to 3 bases, leaving 13 bases not matched to a gene. The CDR3 is made up of 16 amino acids. Germline CDR1 SQVTM, CDR2 ANQGSEA. The CDR3 DNA reads TGCAGCGCCGTAATATCTGGGACAGGGAACTACAATGAGCAGTTCTTC. Translated: CSAVISGTGNYNEQFF.

J is TRBJ1-4 and V is TRBV10-3, with D possibly matching TRBD1 (6 bases). V gave up 0 bases and J gave up 8 bases, with 13 bases separating them. The CDR3 is 15 amino acids. Germline V gene sequence: CDR1 ENHRY, CDR2 SYGVKD. CDR3 protein: CAISESGRGEEKLFF. The CDR3 nucleotides read TGTGCCATCAGTGAGTCCGGCAGGGGCGAGGAAAAACTGTTTTTT.